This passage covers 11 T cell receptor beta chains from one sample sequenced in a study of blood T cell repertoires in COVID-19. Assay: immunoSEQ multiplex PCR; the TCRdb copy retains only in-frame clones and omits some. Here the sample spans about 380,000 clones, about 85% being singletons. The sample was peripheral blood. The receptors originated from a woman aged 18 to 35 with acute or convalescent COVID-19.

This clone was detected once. Here the CDR3 reads CASSPSSSGRAKNIQYF. CDR3 bases: TGTGCCAGCAGTCCTTCATCTAGCGGGAGGGCCAAAAACATTCAGTACTTC. The rearrangement joins TRBV27 to TRBJ2-4; 11 bases agree with TRBD2. V was clipped by 5 bases and J by 1 base; unmatched bases: 7. Per the germline V gene, CDR1 is MNHEY and CDR2 is SMNVEV (reference sequence). The CDR3 length is 17 residues.

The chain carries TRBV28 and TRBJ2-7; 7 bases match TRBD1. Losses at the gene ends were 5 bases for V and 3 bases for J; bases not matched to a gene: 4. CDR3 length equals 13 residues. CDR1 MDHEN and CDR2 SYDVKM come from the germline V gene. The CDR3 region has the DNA TGTGCCAGCAGTGAAAACAGGGGCTACGAGCAGTACTTC. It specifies CASSENRGYEQYF.

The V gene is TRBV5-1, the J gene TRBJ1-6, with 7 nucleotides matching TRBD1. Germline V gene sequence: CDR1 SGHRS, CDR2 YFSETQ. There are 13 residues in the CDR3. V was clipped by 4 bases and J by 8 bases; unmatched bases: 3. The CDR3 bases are TGCGCCAGCAGCCCAGACAGGGATTCACCCCTCCACTTT. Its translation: CASSPDRDSPLHF.

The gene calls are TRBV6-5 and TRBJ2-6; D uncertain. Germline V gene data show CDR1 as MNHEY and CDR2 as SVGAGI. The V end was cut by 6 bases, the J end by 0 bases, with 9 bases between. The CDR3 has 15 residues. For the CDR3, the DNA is TGTGCCAGCAGCCGGTATTTCTCTGGGGCCAACGTCCTGACTTTC. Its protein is CASSRYFSGANVLTF.

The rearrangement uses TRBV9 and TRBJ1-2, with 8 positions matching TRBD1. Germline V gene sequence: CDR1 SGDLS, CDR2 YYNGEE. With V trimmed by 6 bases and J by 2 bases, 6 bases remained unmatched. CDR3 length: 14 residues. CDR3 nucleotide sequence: TGTGCCAGCAATCCAGGGACAGGCAACTATGGCTACACCTTC. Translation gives CASNPGTGNYGYTF.

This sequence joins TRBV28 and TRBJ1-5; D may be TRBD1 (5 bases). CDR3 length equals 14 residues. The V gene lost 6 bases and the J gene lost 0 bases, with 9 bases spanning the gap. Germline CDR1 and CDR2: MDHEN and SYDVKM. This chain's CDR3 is CASRGLYSNQPQHF. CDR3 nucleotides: TGTGCCAGCAGGGGACTGTATAGCAATCAGCCCCAGCATTTT.

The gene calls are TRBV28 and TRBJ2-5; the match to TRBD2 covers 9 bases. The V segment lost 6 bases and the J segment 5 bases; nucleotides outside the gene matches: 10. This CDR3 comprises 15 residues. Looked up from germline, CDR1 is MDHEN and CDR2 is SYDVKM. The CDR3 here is CASSWVAGVPETQYF. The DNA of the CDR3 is TGTGCCAGCAGCTGGGTAGCGGGAGTCCCCGAGACCCAGTACTTC. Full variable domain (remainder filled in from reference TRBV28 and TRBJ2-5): DVKVTQSSRYLVKRTGEKVFLECVQDMDHENMFWYRQDPGLGLRLIYFSYDVKMKEKGDIPEGYSVSREKKERFSLILESASTNQTSMYLCASSWVAGVPETQYFGPGTRLLVL.

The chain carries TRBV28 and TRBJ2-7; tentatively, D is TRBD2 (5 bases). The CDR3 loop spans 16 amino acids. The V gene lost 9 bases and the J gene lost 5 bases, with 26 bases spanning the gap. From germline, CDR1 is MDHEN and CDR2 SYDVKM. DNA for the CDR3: TGTGCCAGTATGAGGGCCGCAGACTTATCCGCGGACGAGCAGTACTTC. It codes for CASMRAADLSADEQYF.

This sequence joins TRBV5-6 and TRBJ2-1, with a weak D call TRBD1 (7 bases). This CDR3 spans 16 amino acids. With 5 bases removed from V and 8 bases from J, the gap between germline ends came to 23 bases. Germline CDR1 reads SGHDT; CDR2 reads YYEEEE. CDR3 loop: CASSYSRRGGGDEQFF. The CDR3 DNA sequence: TGTGCCAGCAGTTATTCTCGGCGCGGAGGGGGCGATGAGCAGTTCTTC.

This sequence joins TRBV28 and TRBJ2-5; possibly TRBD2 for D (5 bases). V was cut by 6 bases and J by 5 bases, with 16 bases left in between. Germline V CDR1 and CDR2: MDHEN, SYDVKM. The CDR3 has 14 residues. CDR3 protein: CASRERAVWETQYF. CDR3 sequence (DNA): TGTGCCAGCAGAGAGAGGGCGGTATGGGAGACCCAGTACTTC. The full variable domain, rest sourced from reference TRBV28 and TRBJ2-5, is DVKVTQSSRYLVKRTGEKVFLECVQDMDHENMFWYRQDPGLGLRLIYFSYDVKMKEKGDIPEGYSVSREKKERFSLILESASTNQTSMYLCASRERAVWETQYFGPGTRLLVL.

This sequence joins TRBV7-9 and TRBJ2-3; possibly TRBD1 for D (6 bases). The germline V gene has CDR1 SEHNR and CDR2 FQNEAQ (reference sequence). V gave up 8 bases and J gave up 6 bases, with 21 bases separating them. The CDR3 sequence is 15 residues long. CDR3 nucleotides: TGTGCCAGCTGCAATGGGGGCCTGTCAGGGGATACGCAGTATTTT. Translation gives CASCNGGLSGDTQYF.